This note documents a single T cell receptor beta chain sequence. Antigen specificity is unknown. This specimen belongs to a study of T-cell memory formation after mild COVID-19. Study-level points and caveats: SARS-CoV-2 specificity of second-wave clones peaking day 37 was unconfirmed.

TCRdb redid the calling of the 5' RACE reads with MiXCR, one entry per CDR3 protein. The sample records fewer than 550,000 distinct CDR3 sequences, around 19% being singletons. The material sequenced was PBMCs or a T cell subset sorted from them (not recorded which). The clonotype was recovered from an adult woman who had mild COVID-19 (a few samples of this study predate the infection). Cell type and time point are not known.

CDR3 DNA: TGCGCCAGCAGTGGACTAGAGATGGGGTTCCAAGAGACCCAGTACTTC. It yields the protein CASSGLEMGFQETQYF. V usage is TRBV10-2 and J usage is TRBJ2-5, with D possibly being TRBD2 (6 bases). V gave up 4 bases and J gave up 1 base, with 16 bases separating them. Germline CDR1 WSHSY, CDR2 SAAADI. The CDR3 consists of 16 residues.